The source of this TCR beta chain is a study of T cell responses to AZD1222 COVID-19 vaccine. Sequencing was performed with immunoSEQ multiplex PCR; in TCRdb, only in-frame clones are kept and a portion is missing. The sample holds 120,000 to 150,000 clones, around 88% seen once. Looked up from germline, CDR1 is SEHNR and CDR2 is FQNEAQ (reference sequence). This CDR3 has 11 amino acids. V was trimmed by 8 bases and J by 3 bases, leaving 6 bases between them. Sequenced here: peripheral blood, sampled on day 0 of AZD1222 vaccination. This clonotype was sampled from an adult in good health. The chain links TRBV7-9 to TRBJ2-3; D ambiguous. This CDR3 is CASGTTDTQYF. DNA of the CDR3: TGTGCCAGCGGAACAACAGATACGCAGTATTTT. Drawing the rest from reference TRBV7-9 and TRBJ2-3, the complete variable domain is DTGVSQNPRHKITKRGQNVTFRCDPISEHNRLYWYRQTLGQGPEFLTYFQNEAQLEKSRLLSDRFSAERPKGSFSTLEIQRTEQGDSAMYLCASGTTDTQYFGPGTRLTVL.